This T cell receptor beta chain was documented in a study of CD8 T cells in Susac syndrome. An amount of RNA that ranged from 0.5 to 1 ug was reverse transcribed with random hexamers. The TCR beta CDR3 was amplified by immunoSEQ multiplex PCR across 54 Vbeta, 13 Jbeta. Via MiXCR, TCRdb re-called the immunoSEQ multiplex PCR reads, giving one row per CDR3 protein. The sample lists about 300,000 distinct CDR3 sequences, roughly 85% occurring once. The CDR3 is 14 residues long. Trimming removed 0 bases from V and 1 base from J, with 10 bases in between. Per germline, CDR1 GTSNPN and CDR2 SVGIG (reference sequence).

Sequencing used CD8+ T cells from PBMCs. The chain carries TRBV30 and TRBJ2-7; the D call may be TRBD1 or TRBD2 (5 bases each). The TCR comes from a human donor with multiple sclerosis. The DNA of the CDR3 is TGTGCCTGGAGTGTCGGGACCGGATCCTACGAGCAGTACTTC. Protein: CAWSVGTGSYEQYF.